Following are 23 T cell receptor beta chains from one sample sequenced in a study of neurological immune-mediated disorders (dated by TCRdb to about 2019). The receptor library was made with 5' RACE. Sequencing used an Illumina HiSeq 2500. TCRdb trimmed public reads at Q25 via fastp, called clones via MiXCR and kept in-frame beta chains. Every distinct CDR3 protein forms one entry, paired with its most common genes and DNA. The sample contains approximately 30,000 distinct CDR3 sequences, over 20% of them found a single time. The ten top clones hold about a sixth of the sample. The sample taken for sequencing was PBMCs. The source of these receptors is a woman in her fifties or sixties in good health.

Ten or more counts support this clonotype. The chain employs TRBV20-1 and TRBJ1-2, with TRBD1 as a possible D gene (6 bases). The CDR3 runs 14 residues. Germline V CDR1 and CDR2: DFQATT, SNEGSKA (reference sequence). The CDR3 coding sequence is TGCAGCACCTCCCGACAGGAGGGGTACTATGGCTACACCTTC. It specifies CSTSRQEGYYGYTF.

This clonotype was counted at least ten times. The chain employs TRBV15 and TRBJ1-1; perhaps TRBD1 as D (5 bases). From germline, CDR1 is LNHNV and CDR2 YYDKDF (reference sequence). This CDR3 has 13 amino acids. Trimming cost V 2 bases and J 4 bases, with 8 bases left between them. The CDR3 region is CATSRPGTTEAFF. The CDR3 DNA is TGTGCCACCAGCAGACCAGGGACCACTGAAGCTTTCTTT.

This clonotype was counted ten times or more. The chain couples TRBV20-1 to TRBJ2-2; a possible D gene is TRBD2 (7 bases). V lost 3 bases and J 4 bases, leaving 15 bases between the germline ends. Germline CDR1 DFQATT, CDR2 SNEGSKA (reference sequence). This CDR3 has 15 residues. Here the CDR3 DNA reads TGCAGTGCTAGGTCCGGGGGGCCGGGCACCGGGGAGCTGTTTTTT. It yields the protein CSARSGGPGTGELFF.

This clonotype has a count of ten or more. The V call is TRBV4-3, the J call TRBJ1-2; D uncertain. The CDR3 covers 13 residues. Germline CDR1 LGHNA, CDR2 YSLEER. Trimming took 1 base from V and 9 from J, leaving 12 bases between them. The CDR3 DNA follows: TGCGCCAGCAGCCAAGTGGGAGGGTTAAGCTACACCTTC. Its protein product is CASSQVGGLSYTF.

Many counts were recorded for this clonotype. J is TRBJ2-1 and V is TRBV6-5; TRBD2 agrees at 14 bases. Looked up from germline, CDR1 is MNHEY and CDR2 is SVGAGI. CDR3 length: 16 amino acids. The trim removed 6 bases at V and 4 bases at J, leaving 5 bases unmatched. The CDR3 loop reads CASSWTSGGPYNEQFF. Here the CDR3 DNA reads TGTGCCAGCAGCTGGACTAGCGGGGGGCCATACAATGAGCAGTTCTTC.

Sample share makes this clonotype medium-sized (0.01 to 0.1%). V is TRBV10-3 and J is TRBJ1-2, with TRBD1 identical over 9 bases. This CDR3 is built from 16 residues. Germline CDR1 reads ENHRY; CDR2 reads SYGVKD. V lost 3 bases, J lost 3 bases, and 8 bases stayed unmatched. CDR3 protein: CAISDVQGQGYYGYTF. The CDR3 coding sequence is TGTGCCATCAGTGATGTTCAGGGACAGGGATACTATGGCTACACCTTC.

This clonotype was found many times. The chain carries TRBV11-3 and TRBJ1-6; D uncertain. V was cut by 5 bases and J by 7 bases, with 9 bases left in between. The CDR3 covers 13 residues. CDR1 and CDR2 (germline): SGHNT, YENEEA. The CDR3 reads CASSRLGNSPLHF. The CDR3 nucleotides are TGTGCCAGCAGCCGACTGGGGAATTCACCCCTCCACTTT.

A word on this clonotype: A junction boundary mismatches the germline segment, possibly from a read error. The chain joins TRBV5-1 to TRBJ1-1; D is uncertain. The CDR3 is made up of 13 amino acids. Germline V gives CDR1 SGHRS, CDR2 YFSETQ. This chain's CDR3 is CASSLILNTEVFF. The CDR3 nucleotides read TGCGCCAGCAGCTTGATACTGAACACTGAAGTTTTCTTT.

This clonotype came up many times. The rearrangement links TRBV9 to TRBJ1-1; TRBD1 matches at 11 bases. V lost 4 bases to trimming and J lost 7 bases; unmatched junction nucleotides: 9. CDR1 and CDR2 (germline): SGDLS, YYNGEE. The CDR3 is made up of 15 amino acids. The CDR3 spells CASSPGDRGIGEAFF. The CDR3 nucleotides read TGTGCCAGCAGCCCCGGGGACAGGGGGATCGGTGAAGCTTTCTTT.

This sequence joins TRBV5-1 and TRBJ2-1, with 12 nucleotides matching TRBD2. The CDR3 has 16 residues. Trimming removed 3 bases from V and 5 bases from J; junction bases left unmatched: 6. Germline V CDR1 and CDR2: SGHRS, YFSETQ. Here the CDR3 reads CASSYRTSGIDNEQFF. The DNA for the CDR3 is TGCGCCAGCAGCTACCGGACTAGCGGGATTGACAATGAGCAGTTCTTC. Filled out from reference TRBV5-1 and TRBJ2-1, the complete variable domain reads KAGVTQTPRYLIKTRGQQVTLSCSPISGHRSVSWYQQTPGQGLQFLFEYFSETQRNKGNFPGRFSGRQFSNSRSEMNVSTLELGDSALYLCASSYRTSGIDNEQFFGPGTRLTVL.

Worth noting for this clonotype: Possible read error: a much larger clone is one base away. The chain is built from TRBV6-1 and TRBJ1-5; D not resolved. The CDR3 loop spans 16 amino acids. Germline V gene lookup returns CDR1 MNHNS and CDR2 SASEGT. This chain's CDR3 is CTSSDSGRASNQPQHF. The CDR3 nucleotides read TGTACCAGCAGTGACTCGGGCAGAGCTAGCAATCAGCCCCAGCATTTT.

The table lists this clonotype with a few counts. The chain is built from TRBV6-2 or TRBV6-3 and TRBJ1-5; a possible D gene is TRBD1 (6 bases). CDR3 size: 14 residues. Trimming removed 6 bases from V and 6 bases from J, with 15 bases in between. CDR1 and CDR2 (germline): MNHEY, SVGEGT. In nucleotides, the CDR3 is TGTGCCAGCAGGCCGACAGGAATGGGTCAGCCCCAGCATTTT. Translation: CASRPTGMGQPQHF.

This chain uses TRBV29-1 with TRBJ2-1; TRBD2 matches 10 bases. The length of the CDR3 is 18 residues. Trimming took 7 bases from V and 0 from J; bases not matched to a gene: 15. Germline V gene lookup returns CDR1 SQVTM and CDR2 ANQGSEA. The CDR3 sequence: CSAQLMSGRVNSYNEQFF. In DNA, the CDR3 is TGCAGCGCCCAGTTAATGAGCGGGAGGGTAAACTCCTACAATGAGCAGTTCTTC.

The sample holds a few counts of this clonotype. The CDR3 region is CAGQPGLAGSDTQYF. CDR3 DNA: TGTGCCGGCCAGCCGGGACTAGCGGGGTCAGATACGCAGTATTTT. The chain carries TRBV6-1 and TRBJ2-3; TRBD2 aligns across 13 bases. Germline V gene data show CDR1 as MNHNS and CDR2 as SASEGT. Unmatched junction bases numbered 9, after V lost 11 bases and J lost 4 bases. CDR3 length: 15 residues.

There are many counts of this clonotype. The genes are TRBV20-1 and TRBJ2-5; D not certain. This CDR3 has 14 residues. Trimming stripped 4 bases from V and 4 bases from J, with 16 bases between. Germline V gene lookup returns CDR1 DFQATT and CDR2 SNEGSKA (reference sequence). This chain's CDR3 is CSATYGPSGETQYF. The DNA for the CDR3 is TGCAGTGCTACCTACGGACCCTCTGGAGAGACCCAGTACTTC.

The chain has TRBV20-1 and TRBJ2-7; TRBD1 aligns across 8 bases. The trim removed 7 bases at V and 9 bases at J, leaving 14 bases unmatched. Germline values: CDR1 DFQATT, CDR2 SNEGSKA (reference sequence). This CDR3 has 13 residues. CDR3: CSGDGQGRGWQYF. The CDR3 DNA follows: TGCAGTGGGGATGGACAGGGCCGAGGTTGGCAGTACTTC.

This clonotype showed up many times. The genes are TRBV5-5 and TRBJ1-1; perhaps TRBD1 as D (6 bases). Trimming took off 4 bases at V and 4 bases at J, with 17 bases between the two ends. The length of the CDR3 is 15 residues. The V gene's germline CDR1 is SGHKS and CDR2 YYEKEE (reference sequence). CDR3 in DNA: TGTGCCAGCAGCCCGGAGCAGGGGACATTCACTGAAGCTTTCTTT. Protein sequence: CASSPEQGTFTEAFF.

This clonotype has ten or more counts. V usage is TRBV10-3 and J usage is TRBJ1-1; no firm D call. CDR3 length: 13 residues. Trimming cost V 6 bases and J 7 bases, with 15 bases left between them. Germline assignment: CDR1 ENHRY and CDR2 SYGVKD. In DNA form, the CDR3 reads TGTGCCATCAGCGAGCCCCCCGGCGTTGAAGCTTTCTTT. Amino acid sequence: CAISEPPGVEAFF.

This clonotype was seen only once. V is TRBV3-1 and J is TRBJ2-7; D is perhaps TRBD1 (5 bases). The ends were cut back, 2 bases at V and 12 bases at J, with 14 bases in the middle. CDR1 is LGHDT and CDR2 is YNNKEL in the germline V gene (reference sequence). There are 12 residues in the CDR3. CDR3 sequence reads: CASSQTDSRVYF. DNA for the CDR3: TGTGCCAGCAGCCAAACTGACAGCCGTGTGTACTTC.

In its sample, this clonotype is medium-sized. The chain combines TRBV6-5 with TRBJ1-2; 7 bases are a match to TRBD1. Trimming cost V 0 bases and J 5 bases; bases outside gene matches: 3. CDR1 and CDR2 (germline): MNHEY, SVGAGI. This CDR3 has 14 residues. This chain's CDR3 is CASSYSQGGYGYTF. The DNA of the CDR3 is TGTGCCAGCAGTTACTCCCAGGGGGGGTATGGCTACACCTTC.

In its sample, this clonotype was seen many times. The rearrangement uses TRBV3-1 and TRBJ2-6; D possibly corresponds to TRBD1 (5 bases). The CDR3 extends over 16 amino acids. With 0 bases removed from V and 2 bases from J, the gap between germline ends came to 8 bases. The V gene's germline CDR1 is LGHDT and CDR2 YNNKEL (reference sequence). CDR3 DNA: TGTGCCAGCAGCCAAGATCCAGGGACTGGGGCCAACGTCCTGACTTTC. Amino acid sequence: CASSQDPGTGANVLTF.

This clonotype has at least ten counts. The chain is built from TRBV14 and TRBJ2-7; TRBD2 is a possible D gene (6 bases). V lost 7 bases and J lost 6, with 10 bases in between. The CDR3 consists of 11 residues. Germline V lookup: CDR1 SGHDN, CDR2 FVKESK. CDR3 coding DNA: TGTGCCAGCAACCAGGGAGGCGAGCAGTACTTC. It encodes CASNQGGEQYF.

In regard to this clonotype: In this CDR3 the conserved last residue, phenylalanine or tryptophan, is missing, so a read error is likely. This chain connects TRBV28 to TRBJ1-1, with a possible D match to TRBD1 (6 bases). The CDR3 spans 15 residues. Germline assignment: CDR1 MDHEN and CDR2 SYDVKM. V lost 10 bases and J lost 5, with 23 bases in between. For the CDR3, the DNA is TGTGCCAACAGCCCGGACAGAGGGTGGGAAACTGAAGCTTTCTTG. Translated: CANSPDRGWETEAFL.